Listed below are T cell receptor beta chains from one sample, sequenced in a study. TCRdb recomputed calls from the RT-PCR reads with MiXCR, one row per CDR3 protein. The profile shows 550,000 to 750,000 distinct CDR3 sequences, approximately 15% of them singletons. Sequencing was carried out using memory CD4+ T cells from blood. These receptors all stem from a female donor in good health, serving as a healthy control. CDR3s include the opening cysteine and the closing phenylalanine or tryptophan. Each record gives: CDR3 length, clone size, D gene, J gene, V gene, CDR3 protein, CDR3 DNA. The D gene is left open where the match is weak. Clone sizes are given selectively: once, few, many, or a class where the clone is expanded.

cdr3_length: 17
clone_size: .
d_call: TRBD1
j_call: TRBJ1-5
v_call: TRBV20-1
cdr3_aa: CSALRDRGEGGNQPQHF
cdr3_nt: TGCAGTGCTCTACGGGACAGGGGAGAGGGGGGCAATCAGCCCCAGCATTTT

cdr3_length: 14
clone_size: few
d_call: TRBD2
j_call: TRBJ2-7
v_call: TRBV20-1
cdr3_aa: CSARGGGKGNEQYF
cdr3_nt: TGCAGTGCTAGAGGGGGGGGGAAAGGAAACGAGCAGTACTTC

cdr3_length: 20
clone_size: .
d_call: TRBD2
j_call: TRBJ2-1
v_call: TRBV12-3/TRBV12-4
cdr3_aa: CASSRSLTSGKRSSYNEQFF
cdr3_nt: TGTGCCAGCAGTCGATCTCTGACTAGCGGGAAAAGGAGCTCCTACAATGAGCAGTTCTTC

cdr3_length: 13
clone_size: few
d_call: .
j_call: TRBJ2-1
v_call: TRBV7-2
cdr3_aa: CASSFYGRNEQFF
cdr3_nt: TGTGCCAGCAGCTTTTACGGGAGAAACGAGCAGTTCTTC

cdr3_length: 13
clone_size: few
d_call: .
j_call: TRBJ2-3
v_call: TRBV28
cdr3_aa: CARLATSTDTQYF
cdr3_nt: TGTGCCAGATTAGCGACTAGCACAGATACGCAGTATTTT

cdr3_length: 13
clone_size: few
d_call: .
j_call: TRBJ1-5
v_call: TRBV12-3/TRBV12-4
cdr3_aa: CASSRRSNQPQHF
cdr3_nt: TGTGCCAGCAGCAGACGGAGCAATCAGCCCCAGCATTTT

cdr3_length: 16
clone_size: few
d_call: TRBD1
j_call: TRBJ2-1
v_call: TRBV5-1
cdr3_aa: CASSRGDRGSYNEQFF
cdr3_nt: TGCGCCAGCAGCCGGGGGGACAGGGGGTCCTACAATGAGCAGTTCTTC

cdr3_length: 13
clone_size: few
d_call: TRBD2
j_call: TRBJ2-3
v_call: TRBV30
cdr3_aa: CAGTTPSTDTQYF
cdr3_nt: TGTGCCGGGACTACCCCTAGCACAGATACGCAGTATTTT

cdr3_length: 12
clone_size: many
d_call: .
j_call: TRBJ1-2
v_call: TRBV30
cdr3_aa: CAWSPGGYGYTF
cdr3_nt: TGTGCCTGGAGTCCGGGGGGCTATGGCTACACCTTC

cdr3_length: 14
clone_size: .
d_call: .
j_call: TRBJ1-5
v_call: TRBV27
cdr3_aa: CASSYKPYNQPQHF
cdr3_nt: TGTGCCAGCAGTTATAAGCCCTATAATCAGCCCCAGCATTTT

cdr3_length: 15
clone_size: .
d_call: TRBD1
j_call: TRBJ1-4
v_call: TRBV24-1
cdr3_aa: CATSDAQGAGEKLFF
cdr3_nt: TGTGCCACCAGTGATGCACAGGGGGCCGGGGAAAAACTGTTTTTT

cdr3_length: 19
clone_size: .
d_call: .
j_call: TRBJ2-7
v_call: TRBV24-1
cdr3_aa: CATSDLLQLISRVPYEQYF
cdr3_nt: TGTGCCACCAGTGATTTGCTACAACTTATTTCCAGGGTTCCCTACGAGCAGTACTTC

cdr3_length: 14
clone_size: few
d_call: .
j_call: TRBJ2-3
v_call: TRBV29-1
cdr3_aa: CSVDEGISTDTQYF
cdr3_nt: TGCAGCGTTGACGAAGGTATCAGCACAGATACGCAGTATTTT

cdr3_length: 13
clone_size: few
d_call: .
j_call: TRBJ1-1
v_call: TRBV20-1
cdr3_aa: CSAINGGVTEAFF
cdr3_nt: TGCAGTGCTATCAATGGGGGGGTAACTGAAGCTTTCTTT

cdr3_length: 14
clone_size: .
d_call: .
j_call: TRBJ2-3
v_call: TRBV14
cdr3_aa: CASSQGHGGYTQYF
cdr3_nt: TGTGCCAGCAGCCAAGGTCATGGCGGGTATACGCAGTATTTT

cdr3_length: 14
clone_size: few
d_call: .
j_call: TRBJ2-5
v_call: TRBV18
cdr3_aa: CASSPDGPQETQYF
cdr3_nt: TGTGCCAGCTCACCAGACGGCCCGCAAGAGACCCAGTACTTC

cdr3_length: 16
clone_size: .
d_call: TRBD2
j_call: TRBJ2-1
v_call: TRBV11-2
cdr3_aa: CASSVAGLRVGVEQFF
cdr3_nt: TGTGCCAGCAGCGTAGCGGGACTGCGGGTAGGGGTGGAGCAGTTCTTC

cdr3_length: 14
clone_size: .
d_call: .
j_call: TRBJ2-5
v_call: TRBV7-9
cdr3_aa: CASSLGWQVETQYF
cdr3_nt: TGTGCCAGCAGCTTAGGCTGGCAAGTAGAGACCCAGTACTTC

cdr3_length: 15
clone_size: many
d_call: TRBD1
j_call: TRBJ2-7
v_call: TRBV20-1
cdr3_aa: CSATGLGQGLHEQYF
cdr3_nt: TGCAGTGCAACCGGGCTGGGACAGGGACTTCACGAGCAGTACTTC

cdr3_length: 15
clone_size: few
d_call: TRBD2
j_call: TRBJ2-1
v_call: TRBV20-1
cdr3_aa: CSAFVTSGGNNEQFF
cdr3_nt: TGCAGTGCTTTTGTGACTAGCGGGGGAAACAATGAGCAGTTCTTC

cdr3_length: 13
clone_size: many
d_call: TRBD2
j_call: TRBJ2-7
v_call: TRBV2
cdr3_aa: CASSVEREREQYF
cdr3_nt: TGTGCCAGCAGTGTGGAGCGGGAGCGCGAGCAGTACTTC

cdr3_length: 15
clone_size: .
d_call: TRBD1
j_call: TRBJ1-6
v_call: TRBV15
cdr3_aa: CATSVTGGGNSPLHF
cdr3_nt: TGTGCCACCAGCGTTACAGGGGGCGGGAATTCACCCCTCCACTTT

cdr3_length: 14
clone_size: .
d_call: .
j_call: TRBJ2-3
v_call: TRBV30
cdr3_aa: CAWSVGSGGDTQYF
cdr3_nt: TGTGCCTGGAGTGTAGGTAGCGGAGGAGATACGCAGTATTTT